This T cell receptor (beta chain) was identified during a study of cytomegalovirus exposure and HLA in healthy donors. Across the study: A previous analysis identified 100 million to 120 million unique TCR beta sequences derived from roughly 180 million T cells. Study results and limitations: Across donors, most TCRs were seen rarely, yet some public ones were widespread. As was reported, the HLA-A and HLA-B alleles of most subjects were accurately predicted from TCR beta sequences.

This clone was observed once. Its antigen is unidentified. The CDR3 runs 14 residues. Trimming cost V 4 bases and J 5 bases, with 12 bases left between them. Per the germline V gene, CDR1 is SNHLY and CDR2 is FYNNEI. Healthy people donating bone marrow made up the donors. Researchers ran the PCR with 60 Vbeta and 13 Jbeta primers. Sequenced by immunoSEQ multiplex PCR; TCRdb stores in-frame clones only, minus some. The sample includes nearly 110,000 clones, over 75% of them seen just once. This clonotype was obtained from a male donor in good health and CMV-seronegative. V usage is TRBV2 and J usage is TRBJ2-4; D gene ambiguous. The source material was PBMCs. The CDR3 spells CASSGSESENIQYF. In nucleotides, the CDR3 is TGTGCCAGCAGTGGGTCCGAGAGTGAAAACATTCAGTACTTC.